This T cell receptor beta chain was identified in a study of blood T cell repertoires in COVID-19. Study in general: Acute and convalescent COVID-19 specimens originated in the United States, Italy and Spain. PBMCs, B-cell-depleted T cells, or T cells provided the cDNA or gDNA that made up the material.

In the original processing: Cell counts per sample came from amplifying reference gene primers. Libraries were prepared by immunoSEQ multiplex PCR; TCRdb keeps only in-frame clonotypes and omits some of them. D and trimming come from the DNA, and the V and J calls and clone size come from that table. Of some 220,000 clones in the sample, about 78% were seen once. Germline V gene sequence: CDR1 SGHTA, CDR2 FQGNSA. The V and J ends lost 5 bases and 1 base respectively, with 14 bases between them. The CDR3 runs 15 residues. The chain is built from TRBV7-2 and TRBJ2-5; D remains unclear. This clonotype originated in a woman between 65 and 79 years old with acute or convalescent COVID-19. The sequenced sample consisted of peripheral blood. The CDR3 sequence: CASSEQLQAQETQYF. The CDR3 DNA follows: TGTGCCAGCAGCGAACAGCTTCAGGCCCAAGAGACCCAGTACTTC.